Described below is a single T cell receptor beta chain sequence and its context. The target antigen is unknown. The TCRbeta library incorporated unique molecular identifiers. TCRdb re-analysed the PCR reads in MiXCR, keeping a single row per CDR3 protein. The data show some 460,000 distinct CDR3 sequences, 15% to 20% seen once. The CDR3 spans 16 residues. The V gene end was trimmed by 5 bases and the J gene end by 1 base; junction bases not matched to a gene: 7. From germline, CDR1 is SQVTM and CDR2 ANQGSEA. This record comes from a study of T-cell reconstitution after alpha-beta-depleted transplantation in children. Whole-study results and caveats: Expanded clones from the graft, numbering several hundred, reportedly supplied alpha-beta T cells about two months after transplant. At day 60, the high TCRbeta diversity found in some patients originated from recipient T cells and thymic progenitors that had survived. Newly produced T cells mostly accounted for T-cell counts and diversity one year post-transplant.

The clonotype comes from a boy less than two years old who had a stem cell transplant for Wiskott-Aldrich syndrome, so the T cells may come from the graft donor. The material sequenced was PBMCs, mostly from graft donor cells, taken 360 days after TCRalphabeta/CD19-depleted stem cell transplant. The V call is TRBV29-1, the J call TRBJ2-2; TRBD2 agrees at 10 bases. The CDR3 loop reads CSVLERGGLNTGELFF. The CDR3, as DNA: TGCAGCGTTCTCGAGCGGGGGGGCCTGAACACCGGGGAGCTGTTTTTT.